This is a list of T cell receptor beta chains from one sample in a study of cytomegalovirus exposure and HLA in healthy donors. Profiled with immunoSEQ multiplex PCR; TCRdb holds only in-frame clones, not every one. The sample includes more than 100,000 clones, 70% to 80% of them seen just once. Sequences were obtained from PBMCs. Receptors originate from a female donor in good health and CMV-seropositive. CDR3s leave out the opening cysteine and the closing phenylalanine or tryptophan. The D gene is left open where the match is weak.

v_call: TRBV5-1
j_call: TRBJ1-1
d_call: TRBD1
cdr3_aa: ASSTATGGTEAF

v_call: TRBV7-2
j_call: TRBJ2-3
d_call: .
cdr3_aa: ASSEGGTDTQY

v_call: TRBV7-7
j_call: TRBJ2-5
d_call: .
cdr3_aa: ASSLAGGSETQY

v_call: TRBV6-1
j_call: TRBJ1-2
d_call: .
cdr3_aa: ASRREIGYGYT

v_call: TRBV9
j_call: TRBJ2-1
d_call: TRBD2
cdr3_aa: ASSGGLAGGGSYNEQF

v_call: TRBV30
j_call: TRBJ1-5
d_call: TRBD1
cdr3_aa: AWKTGTRSGAQH

v_call: TRBV5-1
j_call: TRBJ2-2
d_call: TRBD2
cdr3_aa: ASSTGGPSVELF

v_call: TRBV7-9
j_call: TRBJ1-6
d_call: TRBD1
cdr3_aa: ASSPLDRVRFNSPLH

v_call: TRBV30
j_call: TRBJ1-2
d_call: .
cdr3_aa: AWSVEANYGYT

v_call: TRBV5-1
j_call: TRBJ1-1
d_call: TRBD1
cdr3_aa: ASSQQGGVLNTEAF

v_call: TRBV4-1
j_call: TRBJ2-2
d_call: .
cdr3_aa: ASSQVKNTGELF

v_call: TRBV5-4
j_call: TRBJ2-7
d_call: .
cdr3_aa: ASSPAARRNTVDEQY

v_call: TRBV11-2
j_call: TRBJ2-7
d_call: .
cdr3_aa: ASTHPTNFYEQY

v_call: TRBV30
j_call: TRBJ1-5
d_call: .
cdr3_aa: AWSPGSGQPQH

v_call: TRBV19
j_call: TRBJ2-7
d_call: TRBD2
cdr3_aa: ASSPGTSGYEQY

v_call: TRBV2
j_call: TRBJ2-3
d_call: TRBD2
cdr3_aa: ASSGTSGGGSTDTQY

v_call: TRBV9
j_call: TRBJ2-2
d_call: .
cdr3_aa: ASSVASYTGELF

v_call: TRBV4-1
j_call: TRBJ2-1
d_call: TRBD2
cdr3_aa: ASRVNNGRSYNEQF

v_call: TRBV30
j_call: TRBJ1-5
d_call: .
cdr3_aa: AWSVRRNQPQH

v_call: TRBV4-1
j_call: TRBJ2-3
d_call: .
cdr3_aa: ASSQGNSRTDTQY

v_call: TRBV6-1
j_call: TRBJ1-2
d_call: TRBD1
cdr3_aa: ASSDAAGGNYGYT

v_call: TRBV11-3
j_call: TRBJ2-7
d_call: .
cdr3_aa: ASSLGAASYEQY

v_call: TRBV4-1
j_call: TRBJ1-4
d_call: TRBD1
cdr3_aa: ASSQPGQGSGEKLF

v_call: TRBV6-1
j_call: TRBJ2-4
d_call: .
cdr3_aa: ASSEVLAKNIQY

v_call: TRBV28
j_call: TRBJ2-7
d_call: TRBD2
cdr3_aa: ASSLSGTSYEQY

v_call: TRBV10-3
j_call: TRBJ1-2
d_call: .
cdr3_aa: AISDSNYGYT

v_call: TRBV9
j_call: TRBJ1-6
d_call: TRBD1
cdr3_aa: ASSVEAGQSNSPLH

v_call: TRBV13
j_call: TRBJ2-3
d_call: TRBD2
cdr3_aa: ASSPKAGEGTDTQY

v_call: TRBV4-1
j_call: TRBJ2-6
d_call: .
cdr3_aa: ASSRKTQTVVGPVSGANVLT

v_call: TRBV28
j_call: TRBJ2-7
d_call: .
cdr3_aa: ASSSSYEQY

v_call: TRBV5-1
j_call: TRBJ1-4
d_call: TRBD1
cdr3_aa: ASSPARQGRGEKLF

v_call: TRBV7-6
j_call: TRBJ2-5
d_call: TRBD2
cdr3_aa: ASSPGPGREETQY

v_call: TRBV5-8
j_call: TRBJ2-5
d_call: TRBD2
cdr3_aa: ASSLGSGDIQETQY

v_call: TRBV5-1
j_call: TRBJ2-5
d_call: .
cdr3_aa: ASSSGTGGETQY

v_call: TRBV5-6
j_call: TRBJ1-5
d_call: .
cdr3_aa: ASSWGGQPQH

v_call: TRBV29-1
j_call: TRBJ2-1
d_call: TRBD2
cdr3_aa: SGLAGSADNEQF

v_call: TRBV5-1
j_call: TRBJ2-7
d_call: TRBD1
cdr3_aa: ASSFDRAAFESYEQY

v_call: TRBV9
j_call: TRBJ2-7
d_call: TRBD1
cdr3_aa: ASSAIPSGTGCYEQY

v_call: TRBV6-6
j_call: TRBJ2-5
d_call: TRBD1
cdr3_aa: ASKRQGTQETQY

v_call: TRBV6-1
j_call: TRBJ1-1
d_call: TRBD1
cdr3_aa: ASSPTGSGTEAF

v_call: TRBV30
j_call: TRBJ2-2
d_call: .
cdr3_aa: AWSFGPGELF

v_call: TRBV6-5
j_call: TRBJ2-1
d_call: TRBD2
cdr3_aa: ASSPLAGATNEQF

v_call: TRBV5-1
j_call: TRBJ1-3
d_call: .
cdr3_aa: ASSLDSHTGNTIY